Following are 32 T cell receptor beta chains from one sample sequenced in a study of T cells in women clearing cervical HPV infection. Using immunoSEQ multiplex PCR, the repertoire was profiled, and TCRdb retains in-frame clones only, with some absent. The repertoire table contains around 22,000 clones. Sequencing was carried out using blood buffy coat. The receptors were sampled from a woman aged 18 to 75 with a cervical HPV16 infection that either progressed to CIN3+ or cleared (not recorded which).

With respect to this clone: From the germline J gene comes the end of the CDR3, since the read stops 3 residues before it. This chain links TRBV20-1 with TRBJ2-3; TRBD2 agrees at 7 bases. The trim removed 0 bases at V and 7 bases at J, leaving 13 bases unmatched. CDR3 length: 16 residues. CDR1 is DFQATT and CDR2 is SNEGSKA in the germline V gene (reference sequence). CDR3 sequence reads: CSARDLRAGESYTQYF. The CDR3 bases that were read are TGCAGTGCTAGAGATCTACGGGCGGGAGAGTCGTATACG.

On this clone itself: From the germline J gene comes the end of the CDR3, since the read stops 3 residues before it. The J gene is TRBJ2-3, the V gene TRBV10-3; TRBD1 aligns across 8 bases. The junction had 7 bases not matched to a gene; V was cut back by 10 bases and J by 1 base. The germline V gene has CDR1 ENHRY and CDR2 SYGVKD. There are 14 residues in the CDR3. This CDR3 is CATQGAGGTDTQYF. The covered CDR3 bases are TGTGCCACGCAGGGGGCTGGAGGCACAGATACG.

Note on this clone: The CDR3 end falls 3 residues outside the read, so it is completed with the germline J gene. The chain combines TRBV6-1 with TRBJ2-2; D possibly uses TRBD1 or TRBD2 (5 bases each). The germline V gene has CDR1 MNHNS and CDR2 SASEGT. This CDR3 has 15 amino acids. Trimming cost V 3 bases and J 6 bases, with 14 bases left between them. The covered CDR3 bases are TGTGCCAGCAGTGAGCCAGGGAGCAGGGCCGGGGAG. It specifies CASSEPGSRAGE. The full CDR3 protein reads CASSEPGSRAGELFF.

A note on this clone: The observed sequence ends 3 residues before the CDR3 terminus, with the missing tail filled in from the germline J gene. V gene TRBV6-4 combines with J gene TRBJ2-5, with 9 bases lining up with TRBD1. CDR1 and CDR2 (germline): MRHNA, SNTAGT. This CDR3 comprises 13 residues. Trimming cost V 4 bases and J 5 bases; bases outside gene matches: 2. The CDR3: CASSADRGETQYF. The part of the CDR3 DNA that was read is TGTGCCAGCAGTGCGGACAGGGGCGAGACC.

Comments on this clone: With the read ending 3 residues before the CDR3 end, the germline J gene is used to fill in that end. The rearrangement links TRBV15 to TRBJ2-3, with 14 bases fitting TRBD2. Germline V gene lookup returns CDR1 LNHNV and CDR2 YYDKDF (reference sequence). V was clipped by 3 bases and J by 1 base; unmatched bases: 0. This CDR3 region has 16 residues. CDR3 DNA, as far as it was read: TGTGCCACCAGCAGGGGACTAGCGGGAGGCACAGATACG. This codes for CATSRGLAGGTDT. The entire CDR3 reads CATSRGLAGGTDTQYF.

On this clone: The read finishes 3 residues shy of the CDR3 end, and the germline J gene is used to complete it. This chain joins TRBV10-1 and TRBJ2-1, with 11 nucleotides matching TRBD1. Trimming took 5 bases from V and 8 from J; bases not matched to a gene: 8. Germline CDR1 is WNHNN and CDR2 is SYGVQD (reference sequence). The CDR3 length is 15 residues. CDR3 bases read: TGCGCCAGCAGTCCTAGGACAGGGGGCCTGGATGAG. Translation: CASSPRTGGLDE. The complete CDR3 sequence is CASSPRTGGLDEQFF.

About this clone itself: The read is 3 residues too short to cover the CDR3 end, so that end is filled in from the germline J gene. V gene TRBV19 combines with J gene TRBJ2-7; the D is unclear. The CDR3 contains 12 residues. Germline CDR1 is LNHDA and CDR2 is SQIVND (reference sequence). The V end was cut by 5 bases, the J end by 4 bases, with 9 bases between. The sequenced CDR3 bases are TGTGCCAGTAGTGAAGGGTTGTACGAG. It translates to CASSEGLYE. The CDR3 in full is CASSEGLYEQYF.

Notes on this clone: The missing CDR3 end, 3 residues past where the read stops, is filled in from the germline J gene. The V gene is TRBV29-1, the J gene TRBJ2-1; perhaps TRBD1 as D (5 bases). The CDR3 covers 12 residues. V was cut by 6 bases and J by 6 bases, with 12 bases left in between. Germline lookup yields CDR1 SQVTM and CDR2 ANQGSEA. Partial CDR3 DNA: TGCAGCGTGGGTAAGGGGCCCAATGAG. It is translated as CSVGKGPNE. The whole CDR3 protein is CSVGKGPNEQFF.

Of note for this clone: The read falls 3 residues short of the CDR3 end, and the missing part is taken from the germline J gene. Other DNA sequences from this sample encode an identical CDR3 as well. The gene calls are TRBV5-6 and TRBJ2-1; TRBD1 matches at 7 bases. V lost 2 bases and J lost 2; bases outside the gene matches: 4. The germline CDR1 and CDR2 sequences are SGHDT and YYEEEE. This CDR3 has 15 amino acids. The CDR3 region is CASSLDRAPYNEQFF. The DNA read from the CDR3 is TGTGCCAGCAGCTTAGACAGGGCCCCCTACAATGAG.

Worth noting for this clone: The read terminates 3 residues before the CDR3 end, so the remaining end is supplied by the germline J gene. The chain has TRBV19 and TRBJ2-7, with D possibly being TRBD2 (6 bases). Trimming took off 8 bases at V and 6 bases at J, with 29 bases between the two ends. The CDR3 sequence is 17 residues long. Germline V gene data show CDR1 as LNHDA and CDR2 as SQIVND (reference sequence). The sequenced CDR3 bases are TGTGCCAGTTCCGAGCCTTCTGGCGGGACTCGGAGGGGCGAG. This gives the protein CASSEPSGGTRRGE. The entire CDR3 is CASSEPSGGTRRGEQYF.

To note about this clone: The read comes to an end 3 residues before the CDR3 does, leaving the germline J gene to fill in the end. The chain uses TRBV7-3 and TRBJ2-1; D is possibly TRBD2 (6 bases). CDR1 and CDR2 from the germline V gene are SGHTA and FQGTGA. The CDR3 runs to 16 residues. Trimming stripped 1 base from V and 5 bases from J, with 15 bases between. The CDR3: CASSLRSGLLNNEQFF. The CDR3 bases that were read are TGTGCCAGCAGCTTAAGATCGGGACTTCTAAACAATGAG.

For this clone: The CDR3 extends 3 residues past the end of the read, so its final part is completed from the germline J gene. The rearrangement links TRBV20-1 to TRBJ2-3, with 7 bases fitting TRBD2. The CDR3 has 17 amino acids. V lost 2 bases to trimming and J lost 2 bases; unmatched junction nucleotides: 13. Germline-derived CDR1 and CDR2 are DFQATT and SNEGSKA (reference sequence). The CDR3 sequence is CSARLASGGANTDTQYF. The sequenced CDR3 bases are TGCAGTGCTAGACTGGCTAGCGGAGGGGCTAACACAGATACG.

The part of the CDR3 DNA that was read is TGTGCCAGCAGTGTTAACAGGGTGGGC. This gives the protein CASSVNRVG. The CDR3, in full, reads CASSVNRVGYTF. The genes are TRBV28 and TRBJ1-2; perhaps TRBD1 as D (6 bases). The read ends 3 residues early relative to the CDR3; the germline J gene fills the gap. This CDR3 spans 12 amino acids. Germline CDR1 reads MDHEN; CDR2 reads SYDVKM.

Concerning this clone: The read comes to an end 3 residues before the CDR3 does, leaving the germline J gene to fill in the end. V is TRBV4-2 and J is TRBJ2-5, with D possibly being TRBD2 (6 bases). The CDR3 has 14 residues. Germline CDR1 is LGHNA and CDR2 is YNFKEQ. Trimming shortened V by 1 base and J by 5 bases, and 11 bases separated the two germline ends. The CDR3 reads CASSQAEAGETQYF. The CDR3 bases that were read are TGTGCCAGCAGCCAAGCCGAAGCGGGCGAGACC.

The sequenced part of the CDR3 DNA is TGCAGTGGAACGTCCCGGCGGGACAGGCCCGCCGAG. It codes for CSGTSRRDRPAE. The full CDR3 reads CSGTSRRDRPAEQYF. The genes are TRBV20-1 and TRBJ2-7; the match to TRBD1 covers 8 bases. The read terminates 3 residues ahead of where the CDR3 ends, so the germline J gene completes it. Germline V gene sequence: CDR1 DFQATT, CDR2 SNEGSKA (reference sequence). CDR3 length: 15 residues. V was clipped by 7 bases and J by 6 bases; unmatched bases: 17.

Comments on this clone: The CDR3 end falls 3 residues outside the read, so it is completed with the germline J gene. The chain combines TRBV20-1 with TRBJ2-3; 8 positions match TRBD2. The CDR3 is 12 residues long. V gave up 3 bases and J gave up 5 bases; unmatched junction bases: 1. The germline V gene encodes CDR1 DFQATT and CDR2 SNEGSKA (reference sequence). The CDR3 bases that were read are TGCAGTGCTAGGGCGGGAGGAGATACG. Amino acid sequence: CSARAGGDT. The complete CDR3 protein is CSARAGGDTQYF.

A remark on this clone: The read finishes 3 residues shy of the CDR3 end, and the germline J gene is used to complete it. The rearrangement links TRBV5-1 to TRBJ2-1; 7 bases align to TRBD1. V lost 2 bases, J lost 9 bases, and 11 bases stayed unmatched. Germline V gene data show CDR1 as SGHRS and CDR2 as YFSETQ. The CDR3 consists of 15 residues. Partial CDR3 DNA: TGCGCCAGCAGCTTTGTTGGCTCGGACAGGAGTGAG. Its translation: CASSFVGSDRSE. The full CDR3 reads CASSFVGSDRSEQFF.

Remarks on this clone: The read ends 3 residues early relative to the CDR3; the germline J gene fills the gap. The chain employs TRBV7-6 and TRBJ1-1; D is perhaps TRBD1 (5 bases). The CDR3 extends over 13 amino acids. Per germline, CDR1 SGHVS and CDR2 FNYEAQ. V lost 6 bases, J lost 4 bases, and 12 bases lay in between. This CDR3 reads CASRQGLITEAFF. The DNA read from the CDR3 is TGTGCCAGCAGGCAGGGTTTAATCACTGAA.

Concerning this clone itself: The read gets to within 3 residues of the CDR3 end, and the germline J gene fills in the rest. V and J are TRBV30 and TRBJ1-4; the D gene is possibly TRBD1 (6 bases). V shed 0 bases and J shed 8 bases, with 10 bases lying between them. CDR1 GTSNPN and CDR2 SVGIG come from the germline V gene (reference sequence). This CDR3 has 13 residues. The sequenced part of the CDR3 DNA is TGTGCCTGGAGTGTAGGGGGGGCCGAAAAA. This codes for CAWSVGGAEK. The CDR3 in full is CAWSVGGAEKLFF.

The CDR3 sequence: CASKAGTSNYEQYF. The covered CDR3 bases are TGTGCCAGCAAGGCGGGGACTAGCAACTACGAG. The J gene is TRBJ2-7, the V gene TRBV28; TRBD2 agrees at 9 bases. The read ends 3 residues early relative to the CDR3; the germline J gene fills the gap. V lost 7 bases to trimming and J lost 3 bases; unmatched junction nucleotides: 7. Germline values: CDR1 MDHEN, CDR2 SYDVKM. The CDR3 spans 14 residues.

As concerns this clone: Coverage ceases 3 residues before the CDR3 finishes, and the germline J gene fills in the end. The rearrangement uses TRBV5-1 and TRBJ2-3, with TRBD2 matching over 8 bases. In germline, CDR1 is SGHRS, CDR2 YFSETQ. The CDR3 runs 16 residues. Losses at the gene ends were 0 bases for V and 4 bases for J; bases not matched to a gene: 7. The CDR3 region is CASSLGTSGSPDTQYF. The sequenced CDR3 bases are TGCGCCAGCAGCTTGGGAACGAGCGGGAGCCCAGATACG.

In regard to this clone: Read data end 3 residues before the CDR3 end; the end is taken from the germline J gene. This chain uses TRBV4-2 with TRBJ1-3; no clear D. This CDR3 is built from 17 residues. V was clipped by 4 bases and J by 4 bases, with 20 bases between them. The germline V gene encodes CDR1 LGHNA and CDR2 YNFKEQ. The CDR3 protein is CASSPDLAGSGGNTIYF. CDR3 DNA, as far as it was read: TGTGCCAGCAGCCCTGACTTAGCGGGCAGCGGCGGAAACACC.

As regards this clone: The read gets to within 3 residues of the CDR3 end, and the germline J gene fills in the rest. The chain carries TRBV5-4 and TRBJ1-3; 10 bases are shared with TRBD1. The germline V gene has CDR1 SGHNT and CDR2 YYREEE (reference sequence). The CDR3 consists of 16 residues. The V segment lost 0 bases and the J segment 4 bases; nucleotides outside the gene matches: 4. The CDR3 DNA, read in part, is TGTGCCAGCAGCTTGGCCTGGACAGGGGGAGGAAACACC. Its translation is CASSLAWTGGGNT. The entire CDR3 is CASSLAWTGGGNTIYF.

The DNA read from the CDR3 is TGTGCCAGCAGCTCGACAGGGGTTTACGAG. As protein: CASSSTGVYE. The full CDR3 sequence reads CASSSTGVYEQYF. V and J are TRBV7-9 and TRBJ2-7; TRBD1 matches at 8 bases. Read coverage stops 3 residues before the CDR3 terminus; the germline J gene supplies the remainder. J gave up 4 bases and V 4 bases, and 3 bases lay outside the gene matches. This CDR3 comprises 13 residues. Germline V gene sequence: CDR1 SEHNR, CDR2 FQNEAQ (reference sequence).

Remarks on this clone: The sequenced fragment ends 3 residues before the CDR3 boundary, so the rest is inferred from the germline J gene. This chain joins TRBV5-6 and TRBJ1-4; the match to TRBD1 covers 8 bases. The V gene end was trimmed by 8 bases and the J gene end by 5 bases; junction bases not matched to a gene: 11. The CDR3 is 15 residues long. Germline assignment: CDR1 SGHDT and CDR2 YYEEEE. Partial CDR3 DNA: TGTGCCAGTGGGGACAGGCCCCCTGGAAATGAAAAA. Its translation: CASGDRPPGNEK. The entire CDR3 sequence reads CASGDRPPGNEKLFF.

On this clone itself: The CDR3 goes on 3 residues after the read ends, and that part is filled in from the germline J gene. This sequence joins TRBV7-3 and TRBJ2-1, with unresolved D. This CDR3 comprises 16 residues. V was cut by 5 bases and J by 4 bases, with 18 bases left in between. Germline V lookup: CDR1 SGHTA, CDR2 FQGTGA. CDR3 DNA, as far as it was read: TGTGCCAGCAGCCCCCAGGCCGGCTCGCCATACAATGAG. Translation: CASSPQAGSPYNE. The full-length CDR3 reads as CASSPQAGSPYNEQFF.

Here the CDR3 reads CASSPRETALGGYTF. The CDR3 DNA, read in part, is TGTGCCAGCTCACCAAGGGAGACAGCCCTTGGAGGC. The chain combines TRBV18 with TRBJ1-2; D might be TRBD1 (5 bases). The observed sequence ends 3 residues before the CDR3 terminus, with the missing tail filled in from the germline J gene. CDR3 size: 15 residues. The germline V gene has CDR1 KGHSH and CDR2 LQKENI.

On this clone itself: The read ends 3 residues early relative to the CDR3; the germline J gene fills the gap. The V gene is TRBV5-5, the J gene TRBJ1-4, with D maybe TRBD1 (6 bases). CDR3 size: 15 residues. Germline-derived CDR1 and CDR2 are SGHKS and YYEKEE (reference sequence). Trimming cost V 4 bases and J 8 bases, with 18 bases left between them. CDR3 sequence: CASSPSQGLGEKLFF. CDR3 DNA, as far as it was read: TGTGCCAGCAGCCCATCACAGGGATTAGGGGAAAAA.

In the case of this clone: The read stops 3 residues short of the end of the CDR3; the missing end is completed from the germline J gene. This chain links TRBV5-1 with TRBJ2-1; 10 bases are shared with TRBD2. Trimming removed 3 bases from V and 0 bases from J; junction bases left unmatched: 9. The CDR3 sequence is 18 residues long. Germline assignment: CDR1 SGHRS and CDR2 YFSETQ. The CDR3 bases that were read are TGCGCCAGCAGCTGGGCTAGCGGGAGCCTAAGCTCCTACAATGAG. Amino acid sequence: CASSWASGSLSSYNE. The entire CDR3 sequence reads CASSWASGSLSSYNEQFF.

The CDR3 DNA, read in part, is TGTGCCAGTAGCCCGGGACTAGCGGGCTACGAG. Its translation: CASSPGLAGYE. The complete CDR3 reads CASSPGLAGYEQYF. The rearrangement links TRBV19 to TRBJ2-7, with 12 nucleotides matching TRBD2. The read comes to an end 3 residues before the CDR3 does, leaving the germline J gene to fill in the end. V lost 6 bases to trimming and J lost 3 bases; unmatched junction nucleotides: 3. The length of the CDR3 is 14 residues. Per the germline V gene, CDR1 is LNHDA and CDR2 is SQIVND (reference sequence).

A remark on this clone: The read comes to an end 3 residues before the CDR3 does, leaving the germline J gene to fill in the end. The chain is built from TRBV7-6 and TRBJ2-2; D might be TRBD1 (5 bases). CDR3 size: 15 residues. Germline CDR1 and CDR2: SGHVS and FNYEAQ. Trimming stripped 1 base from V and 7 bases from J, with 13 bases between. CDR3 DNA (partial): TGTGCCAGCAGCTTAGTCGCAGGGTATAACGGGGAG. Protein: CASSLVAGYNGE. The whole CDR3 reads CASSLVAGYNGELFF. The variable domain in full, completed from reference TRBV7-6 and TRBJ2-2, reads GAGVSQSPRYKVTKRGQDVALRCDPISGHVSLYWYRQALGQGPEFLTYFNYEAQQDKSGLPNDRFSAERPEGSISTLTIQRTEQRDSAMYRCASSLVAGYNGELFFGEGSRLTVL.

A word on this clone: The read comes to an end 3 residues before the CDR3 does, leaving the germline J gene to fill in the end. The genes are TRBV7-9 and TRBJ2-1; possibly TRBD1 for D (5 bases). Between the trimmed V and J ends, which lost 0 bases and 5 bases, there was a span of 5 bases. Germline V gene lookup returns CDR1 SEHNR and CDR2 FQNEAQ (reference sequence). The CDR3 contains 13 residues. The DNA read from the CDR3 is TGTGCCAGCAGCTTAGCCAGGGACAATGAG. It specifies CASSLARDNE. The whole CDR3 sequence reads CASSLARDNEQFF.